These 21 T cell receptor beta chains were all obtained from the same sample, sequenced in a study of blood T cell repertoires in COVID-19. Measured with immunoSEQ multiplex PCR; TCRdb has only the in-frame clones, and not every one. Of some 210,000 clones listed, around four fifths are singletons. Specimen: peripheral blood. The receptors stem from a man in his fifties or sixties with active or convalescent COVID-19.

The chain links TRBV6-5 to TRBJ2-7; D call uncertain. Between the trimmed V and J ends, which lost 6 bases and 0 bases, there was a span of 12 bases. The germline gives CDR1 MNHEY, CDR2 SVGAGI. The CDR3 extends over 14 amino acids. The chain's CDR3 is CASSATLSSYEQYF. The DNA of the CDR3 is TGTGCCAGCAGCGCGACATTAAGCTCCTACGAGCAGTACTTC.

The chain uses TRBV19 and TRBJ1-5; D possibly corresponds to TRBD1 (6 bases). Germline V gene data show CDR1 as LNHDA and CDR2 as SQIVND (reference sequence). This CDR3 is 15 amino acids long. Trimming removed 9 bases at V and 0 bases at J, with 15 bases between. The CDR3 loop is CASRDTLNSNQPQHF. For the CDR3, the DNA is TGTGCCAGCAGGGACACCCTTAATAGCAATCAGCCCCAGCATTTT.

The chain links TRBV4-1 to TRBJ2-5, with 14 bases lining up with TRBD2. CDR1 and CDR2 from the germline V gene are MGHRA and YSYEKL. Unmatched junction bases numbered 5, after V lost 0 bases and J lost 5 bases. The CDR3 runs 17 residues. This CDR3 is CASSQDQTSGGVETQYF. For the CDR3, the DNA is TGCGCCAGCAGCCAAGACCAGACTAGCGGGGGGGTGGAGACCCAGTACTTC.

The chain carries TRBV6-6 and TRBJ1-3; TRBD1 agrees at 7 bases. In germline, CDR1 is MNHNY, CDR2 SVGAGI (reference sequence). Unmatched junction bases numbered 5, after V lost 4 bases and J lost 8 bases. The length of the CDR3 is 13 residues. The CDR3: CASSSTGVDTIYF. CDR3 nucleotide sequence: TGTGCCAGCAGTTCTACAGGGGTAGACACCATATATTTT.

The rearrangement joins TRBV11-2 to TRBJ2-1; 9 nucleotides align to TRBD2. The germline CDR1 and CDR2 sequences are SGHAT and FQNNGV. V gave up 8 bases and J gave up 3 bases; unmatched junction bases: 11. This CDR3 has 16 amino acids. CDR3 DNA sequence: TGTGCCAGCGGACCCCTTAGCGGGAGTGGCTACAATGAGCAGTTCTTC. Its protein product is CASGPLSGSGYNEQFF.

This sequence joins TRBV6-4 and TRBJ2-6, with 7 bases that match TRBD1. After removal of 6 bases from V and 2 bases from J, the junction contained 4 bases not matched to a gene. The CDR3 is made up of 15 amino acids. Germline CDR1 MRHNA, CDR2 SNTAGT. The DNA of the CDR3 is TGTGCCAGCAGCCTAACAGGGGCTGGGGCCAACGTCCTGACTTTC. Protein: CASSLTGAGANVLTF.

V is TRBV6-5 and J is TRBJ1-5; weak D call: TRBD1 (6 bases). The CDR3 length is 14 residues. Trimming removed 5 bases at V and 2 bases at J, with 10 bases between. From germline, CDR1 is MNHEY and CDR2 SVGAGI. The CDR3 sequence: CASSRDTGNQPQHF. CDR3 DNA: TGTGCCAGCAGTCGGGACACCGGCAATCAGCCCCAGCATTTT.

V usage is TRBV5-8 and J usage is TRBJ1-5; the match to TRBD1 covers 8 bases. The CDR3 length is 15 residues. Unmatched junction bases numbered 5, after V lost 4 bases and J lost 2 bases. CDR1 is SGHTS, CDR2 YDEGEE, per germline. The DNA for the CDR3 is TGTGCCAGCAGCCGGACAGGGTTTGGCAATCAGCCCCAGCATTTT. It specifies CASSRTGFGNQPQHF.

CDR3 loop: CASSFGTGEQYF. The DNA for the CDR3 is TGTGCCAGCAGCTTTGGAACGGGGGAGCAGTACTTC. The chain is built from TRBV5-6 and TRBJ2-7, with D tentatively TRBD2 (5 bases). Deletions cut 2 bases from V and 7 bases from J, with 10 bases between. The CDR3 covers 12 residues. Germline CDR1 reads SGHDT; CDR2 reads YYEEEE.

The chain carries TRBV7-9 and TRBJ2-1, with D possibly TRBD2 on 6 matching bases. V was shortened by 1 base and J by 2 bases, with 9 bases between the two germline ends. The V gene's germline CDR1 is SEHNR and CDR2 FQNEAQ (reference sequence). The CDR3 spans 15 residues. CDR3 protein: CASSLVVAAYNEQFF. The CDR3, as DNA: TGTGCCAGCAGCTTAGTGGTAGCGGCCTACAATGAGCAGTTCTTC.

The chain combines TRBV7-9 with TRBJ2-7, with 11 bases fitting TRBD2. The CDR3 totals 16 residues. In germline, CDR1 is SEHNR, CDR2 FQNEAQ (reference sequence). J gave up 3 bases and V 2 bases, and 6 bases lay outside the gene matches. The CDR3 DNA sequence: TGTGCCAGCAGCTTAAGGGCTAGCGGGGGGAGCTACGAGCAGTACTTC. Translated, it gives CASSLRASGGSYEQYF.

The V and J genes are TRBV28 and TRBJ1-2; tentatively, D is TRBD1 (6 bases). V lost 8 bases and J lost 4, with 11 bases in between. The CDR3 extends over 12 amino acids. Germline-derived CDR1 and CDR2 are MDHEN and SYDVKM. CDR3 amino acids: CASCGQIYGYTF. CDR3 DNA: TGTGCCAGCTGTGGACAGATCTATGGCTACACCTTC.

V is TRBV11-2 and J is TRBJ1-1; 8 bases align to TRBD1. The V segment lost 2 bases and the J segment 6 bases; nucleotides outside the gene matches: 2. This CDR3 comprises 13 residues. CDR1 and CDR2 from the germline V gene are SGHAT and FQNNGV. The DNA of the CDR3 is TGTGCCAGCAGCTTAACAGGGGGATCTGAAGCTTTCTTT. Its translation is CASSLTGGSEAFF.

The V call is TRBV5-1, the J call TRBJ2-7, with D possibly TRBD1 on 5 matching bases. CDR3 length equals 15 residues. Between the trimmed V and J ends, which lost 0 bases and 4 bases, there was a span of 14 bases. Germline CDR1 SGHRS, CDR2 YFSETQ. The CDR3 reads CASSLEMGQWYEQYF. For the CDR3, the DNA is TGCGCCAGCAGCTTGGAGATGGGGCAGTGGTACGAGCAGTACTTC. Combining the CDR3 with reference TRBV5-1 and TRBJ2-7 gives the whole variable domain KAGVTQTPRYLIKTRGQQVTLSCSPISGHRSVSWYQQTPGQGLQFLFEYFSETQRNKGNFPGRFSGRQFSNSRSEMNVSTLELGDSALYLCASSLEMGQWYEQYFGPGTRLTVT.

The chain links TRBV29-1 to TRBJ2-7; D possibly corresponds to TRBD1 (6 bases). Germline loops: CDR1 SQVTM, CDR2 ANQGSEA. This CDR3 has 12 amino acids. V lost 6 bases, J lost 4 bases, and 13 bases lay in between. The DNA of the CDR3 is TGCAGCGTGCCGACAGACAGGTACGAGCAGTACTTC. Translation: CSVPTDRYEQYF.

The V gene is TRBV5-4, the J gene TRBJ2-5; D uncertain. V was cut by 4 bases and J by 2 bases, with 12 bases left in between. This CDR3 spans 14 amino acids. Germline V gives CDR1 SGHNT, CDR2 YYREEE (reference sequence). The chain's CDR3 is CASSRIGLQETQYF. CDR3 DNA: TGTGCCAGCAGCCGTATTGGGCTACAAGAGACCCAGTACTTC.

The chain couples TRBV28 to TRBJ2-3, with 9 positions matching TRBD2. The ends lost 6 bases at V and 4 bases at J; junction bases unmatched: 8. The CDR3 has 15 residues. CDR1 MDHEN and CDR2 SYDVKM come from the germline V gene. CDR3 protein: CASRPAGGGADTQYF. CDR3 sequence (DNA): TGTGCCAGCAGACCAGCGGGGGGAGGGGCAGATACGCAGTATTTT.

The chain is built from TRBV30 and TRBJ1-1, with D unclear. Trimming cost V 3 bases and J 1 base, with 15 bases left between them. Germline CDR1 reads GTSNPN; CDR2 reads SVGIG (reference sequence). The CDR3 loop spans 15 amino acids. The CDR3 reads CAWRSSGRENTEAFF. The CDR3, as DNA: TGTGCCTGGAGATCCTCCGGGAGGGAGAACACTGAAGCTTTCTTT. The whole variable domain, remainder taken from reference TRBV30 and TRBJ1-1, is SQTIHQWPATLVQPVGSPLSLECTVEGTSNPNLYWYRQAAGRGLQLLFYSVGIGQISSEVPQNLSASRPQDRQFILSSKKLLLSDSGFYLCAWRSSGRENTEAFFGQGTRLTVV.

The chain has TRBV27 and TRBJ1-1; TRBD1 agrees at 8 bases. V dropped 7 bases and J dropped 4; count of bases not matched to a gene: 11. The CDR3 is made up of 15 amino acids. CDR1 is MNHEY, CDR2 SMNVEV, per germline (reference sequence). The CDR3: CASTPDRARGTEAFF. CDR3 sequence (DNA): TGTGCCAGCACCCCGGACAGGGCACGTGGCACTGAAGCTTTCTTT.

The chain combines TRBV2 with TRBJ1-4; D is uncertain. The CDR3 spans 13 residues. With 6 bases removed from V and 6 bases from J, the gap between germline ends came to 11 bases. In germline, CDR1 is SNHLY, CDR2 FYNNEI. The CDR3 DNA is TGTGCCAGCAGCCAATTGGCGGATGAAAAACTGTTTTTT. This translates into CASSQLADEKLFF.

V usage is TRBV5-4 and J usage is TRBJ1-1; 7 nucleotides agree with TRBD1. Trimming removed 0 bases from V and 4 bases from J; junction bases left unmatched: 6. The germline V gene encodes CDR1 SGHNT and CDR2 YYREEE (reference sequence). This CDR3 has 15 residues. The CDR3 loop is CASSLGQGGFTEAFF. CDR3 in DNA: TGTGCCAGCAGCTTGGGACAGGGAGGATTCACTGAAGCTTTCTTT.